Listed here are 8 T cell receptor beta chains from one sample, sequenced in a study of PD-1 blockade in mismatch repair-deficient tumors. Assay used: immunoSEQ multiplex PCR; TCRdb lists only in-frame clones, some missing. The sample carries approximately 23,000 clones, about 81% recorded once. Sequencing was performed on PBMCs, taken before pembrolizumab treatment. These TCRs come from an adult with mismatch repair-deficient cancer.

The chain carries TRBV2 and TRBJ2-1, with 10 bases matching TRBD2. Germline values: CDR1 SNHLY, CDR2 FYNNEI. CDR3 length equals 15 residues. V shed 6 bases and J 1 base; nucleotides not matched to a gene: 3. The CDR3 spells CASSVAGGSYNEQFF. The CDR3 DNA reads as TGTGCCAGCAGCGTAGCGGGAGGATCCTACAATGAGCAGTTCTTC. The full variable domain, completed using reference TRBV2 and TRBJ2-1, is EPEVTQTPSHQVTQMGQEVILRCVPISNHLYFYWYRQILGQKVEFLVSFYNNEISEKSEIFDDQFSVERPDGSNFTLKIRSTKLEDSAMYFCASSVAGGSYNEQFFGPGTRLTVL.

This rearrangement joins TRBV7-3 to TRBJ2-3; no clear D gene. Trimming removed 2 bases at V and 1 base at J, with 4 bases between. CDR1 is SGHTA and CDR2 is FQGTGA in the germline V gene. There are 13 residues in the CDR3. The CDR3 DNA reads TGTGCCAGCAGCTTATCGGGCACAGATACGCAGTATTTT. The encoded protein is CASSLSGTDTQYF.

V usage is TRBV27 and J usage is TRBJ1-3, with D hard to call. V dropped 3 bases and J dropped 0 bases, with 12 bases sitting between them. Germline CDR1 reads MNHEY; CDR2 reads SMNVEV (reference sequence). The CDR3 covers 16 residues. The CDR3 bases are TGTGCCAGCAGTTTGATCCGGCCAGGCTCTGGAAACACCATATATTTT. This codes for CASSLIRPGSGNTIYF.

V usage is TRBV21-1 and J usage is TRBJ2-1; the table's D call TRBD2 went unverified against the DNA. TRBV21-1 is described as a pseudogene. The CDR3 is made up of 12 amino acids. The CDR3 protein is CASSNQRNEQFF. CDR3 DNA: TGTGCCAGCAGCAACCAGCGCAATGAGCAGTTCTTC.

The genes are TRBV28 and TRBJ2-7; TRBD2 matches 8 bases. Germline loops: CDR1 MDHEN, CDR2 SYDVKM. The junction had 8 bases not matched to a gene; V was cut back by 7 bases and J by 3 bases. CDR3 length: 14 residues. The CDR3 DNA reads as TGTGCCAGCAAGAAGGGACTAGTAGGCTACGAGCAGTACTTC. It yields the protein CASKKGLVGYEQYF.

The chain carries TRBV5-1 and TRBJ2-1; unclear D gene. Germline CDR1 and CDR2: SGHRS and YFSETQ. Trimming took 0 bases from V and 10 from J, leaving 8 bases between them. The CDR3 contains 12 residues. CDR3 sequence: CASSLEAGEQFF. CDR3 nucleotides: TGCGCCAGCAGCTTGGAGGCAGGCGAGCAGTTCTTC.

This chain links TRBV7-3 with TRBJ2-5, with 7 bases lining up with TRBD2. J was trimmed by 5 bases and V by 1 base; bases with no gene match: 7. Germline V lookup: CDR1 SGHTA, CDR2 FQGTGA. The CDR3 is 15 residues long. The CDR3: CASSLSGRVAETQYF. The CDR3 DNA reads TGTGCCAGCAGCTTAAGCGGGAGAGTAGCGGAGACCCAGTACTTC.

This chain links TRBV6-5 with TRBJ1-1; D not resolved. Between the trimmed V and J ends, which lost 1 base and 1 base, there was a span of 7 bases. The V gene's germline CDR1 is MNHEY and CDR2 SVGAGI. CDR3 size: 14 residues. The CDR3 reads CASSYWAGNTEAFF. The CDR3 bases are TGTGCCAGCAGTTACTGGGCGGGGAACACTGAAGCTTTCTTT.